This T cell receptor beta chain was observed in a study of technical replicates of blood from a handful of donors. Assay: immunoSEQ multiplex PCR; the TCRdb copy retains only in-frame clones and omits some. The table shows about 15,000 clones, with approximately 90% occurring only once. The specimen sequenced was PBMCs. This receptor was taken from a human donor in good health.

The CDR3 reads CASSFARASGMDTQYF. The CDR3 DNA sequence: TGCGCCAGCAGCTTTGCTCGGGCTAGCGGGATGGATACGCAGTATTTT. The V call is TRBV5-1, the J call TRBJ2-3, with 9 bases lining up with TRBD2. Germline V lookup: CDR1 SGHRS, CDR2 YFSETQ. V was clipped by 2 bases and J by 6 bases; unmatched bases: 10. This CDR3 comprises 16 residues.